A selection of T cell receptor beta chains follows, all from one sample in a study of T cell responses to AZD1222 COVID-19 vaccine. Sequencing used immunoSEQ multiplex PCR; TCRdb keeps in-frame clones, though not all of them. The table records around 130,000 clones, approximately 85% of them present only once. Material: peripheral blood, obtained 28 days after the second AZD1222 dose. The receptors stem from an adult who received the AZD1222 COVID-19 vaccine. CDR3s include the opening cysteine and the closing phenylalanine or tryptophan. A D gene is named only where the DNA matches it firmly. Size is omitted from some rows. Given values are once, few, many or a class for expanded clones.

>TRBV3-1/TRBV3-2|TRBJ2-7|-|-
CASSQEGNSYEQYF
TGTGCCAGCAGCCAAGAAGGCAACTCCTACGAGCAGTACTTC
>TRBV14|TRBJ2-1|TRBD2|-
CASSQGPRLAETYNEQFF
TGTGCCAGCAGCCAAGGGCCGCGACTAGCGGAAACCTACAATGAGCAGTTCTTC
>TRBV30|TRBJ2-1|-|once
CAWSVTHSSYNEQFF
TGTGCCTGGAGTGTTACCCACAGCTCCTACAATGAGCAGTTCTTC
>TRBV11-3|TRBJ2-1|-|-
CASSSESGEQFF
TGTGCCAGCAGCTCAGAGTCCGGTGAGCAGTTCTTC
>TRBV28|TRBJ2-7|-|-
CASSRSDFGNEQYF
TGTGCCAGCAGCCGCAGTGACTTCGGGAACGAGCAGTACTTC
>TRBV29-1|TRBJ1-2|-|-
CSFWGGNRVGTF
TGCAGCTTTTGGGGGGGCAACAGGGTGGGCACCTTC
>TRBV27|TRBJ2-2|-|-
CASSWVADTGELFF
TGTGCCAGCAGCTGGGTTGCGGACACCGGGGAGCTGTTTTTT
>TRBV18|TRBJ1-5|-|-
CASSRYGQNSNQPQHF
TGTGCCAGCTCAAGGTATGGACAGAACAGCAATCAGCCCCAGCATTTT
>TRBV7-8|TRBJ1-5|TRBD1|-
CASSSPRQGRNQPQHF
TGTGCCAGCAGCTCTCCGCGACAGGGTCGCAATCAGCCCCAGCATTTT
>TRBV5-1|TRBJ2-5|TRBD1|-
CASSFRGRETQYF
TGCGCCAGCAGCTTCAGGGGGCGGGAGACCCAGTACTTC
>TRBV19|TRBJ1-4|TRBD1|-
CATLGGQSNEKLFF
TGTGCGACCTTGGGGGGACAGTCAAATGAAAAACTGTTTTTT
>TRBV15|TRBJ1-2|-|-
CATSRDQGLYTF
TGTGCCACCAGCAGAGACCAGGGTCTCTACACCTTC
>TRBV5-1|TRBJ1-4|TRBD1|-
CASSLAGTGEEKLFF
TGCGCCAGCAGCTTGGCCGGGACAGGGGAAGAAAAACTGTTTTTT
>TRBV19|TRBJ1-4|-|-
CASKQASNEKLFF
TGTGCCAGTAAACAGGCCTCTAATGAAAAACTGTTTTTT
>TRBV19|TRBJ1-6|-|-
CASSLRGQTNSPLHF
TGTGCCAGTAGCCTCAGAGGTCAGACTAATTCACCCCTCCACTTT
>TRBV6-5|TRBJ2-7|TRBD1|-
CASRNGQGTYEQYF
TGTGCCTCCCGAAATGGACAGGGTACCTACGAGCAGTACTTC
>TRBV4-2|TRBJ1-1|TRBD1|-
CASSNTGTGKYTEAFF
TGTGCCAGCAGCAATACCGGGACAGGGAAGTACACTGAAGCTTTCTTT
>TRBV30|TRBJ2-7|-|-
CAWSGGGPEQYF
TGTGCCTGGAGTGGGGGGGGGCCCGAGCAGTACTTC
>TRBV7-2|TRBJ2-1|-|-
CASSLSGNNEQFF
TGTGCCAGCAGCTTAAGCGGAAACAATGAGCAGTTCTTC
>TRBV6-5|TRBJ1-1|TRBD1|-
CASSSGTGVGEAFF
TGTGCCAGCAGCTCCGGGACAGGGGTTGGTGAAGCTTTCTTT
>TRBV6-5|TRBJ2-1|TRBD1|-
CASTLTGDEQFF
TGTGCCAGCACTCTTACAGGGGACGAGCAGTTCTTC
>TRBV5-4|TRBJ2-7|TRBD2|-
CASSWGLAGGTSDYEQYF
TGTGCCAGCAGCTGGGGACTAGCGGGAGGGACGTCGGACTACGAGCAGTACTTC
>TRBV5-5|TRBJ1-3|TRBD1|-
CASSTTGAGNTIYF
TGTGCCAGCAGCACCACAGGGGCGGGAAACACCATATATTTT
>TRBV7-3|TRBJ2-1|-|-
CASSLRSDRGEQFF
TGTGCCAGCAGCTTAAGGTCAGATAGGGGGGAACAGTTCTTC
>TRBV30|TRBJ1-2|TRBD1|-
CAWTPPTGINYGYTF
TGTGCCTGGACCCCCCCGACAGGGATTAACTATGGCTACACCTTC
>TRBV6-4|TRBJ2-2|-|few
CASSDSSGNTGELFF
TGTGCCAGCAGTGACTCTAGCGGGAACACCGGGGAGCTGTTTTTT
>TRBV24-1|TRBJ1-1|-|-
CATSDEDGEAFF
TGTGCCACCAGTGATGAGGACGGTGAAGCTTTCTTT
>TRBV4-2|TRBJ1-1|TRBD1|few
CASSQYRDSEHTEAFF
TGTGCCAGCAGCCAATATCGGGACAGTGAGCACACTGAAGCTTTCTTT
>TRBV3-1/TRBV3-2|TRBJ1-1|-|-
CASSQLGAEAFF
TGTGCCAGCAGCCAATTGGGCGCTGAAGCTTTCTTT
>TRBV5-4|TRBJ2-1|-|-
CASSPSPGGDYNEQFF
TGTGCCAGCAGCCCCTCGCCGGGGGGCGACTACAATGAGCAGTTCTTC
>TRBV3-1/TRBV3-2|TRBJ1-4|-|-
CASSQEGSNEKLFF
TGTGCCAGCAGCCAAGAAGGGTCTAATGAAAAACTGTTTTTT
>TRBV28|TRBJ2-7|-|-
CASSLSGSSYEQYF
TGTGCCAGCAGTTTGTCGGGGAGCTCCTACGAGCAGTACTTC
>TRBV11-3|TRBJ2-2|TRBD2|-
CASSPAGGRTGELFF
TGTGCCAGCAGCCCAGCGGGAGGGAGAACCGGGGAGCTGTTTTTT
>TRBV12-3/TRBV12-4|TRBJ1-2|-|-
CASRRRDGYTF
TGTGCCAGCAGGCGGAGGGATGGCTACACCTTC
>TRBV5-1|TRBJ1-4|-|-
CASSTGRTNEKLFF
TGCGCCAGCAGCACAGGACGGACTAATGAAAAACTGTTTTTT
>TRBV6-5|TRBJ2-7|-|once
CASSYSFQGDEQYF
TGTGCCAGCAGTTACTCCTTCCAGGGCGACGAGCAGTACTTC
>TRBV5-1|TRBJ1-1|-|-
CASSLRGSQNTEAFF
TGCGCCAGCAGCTTAAGAGGGAGCCAGAACACTGAAGCTTTCTTT
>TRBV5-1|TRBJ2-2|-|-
CASSFLQGGNTGELFF
TGCGCCAGCAGCTTCTTACAGGGAGGTAACACCGGGGAGCTGTTTTTT
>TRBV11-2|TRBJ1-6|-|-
CASSLDGGSPLHF
TGTGCCAGCAGCTTAGACGGGGGTTCACCCCTCCACTTT
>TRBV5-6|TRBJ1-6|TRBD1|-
CASSWGQDSPLHF
TGTGCCAGCAGCTGGGGACAGGATTCACCCCTCCACTTT
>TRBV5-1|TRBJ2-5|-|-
CASSTTGAPQETQYF
TGCGCCAGCAGCACAACCGGGGCTCCCCAAGAGACCCAGTACTTC
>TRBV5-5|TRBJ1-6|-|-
CASSVDKSSYNSPLHF
TGTGCCAGCAGCGTGGACAAGAGCTCCTATAATTCACCCCTCCACTTT
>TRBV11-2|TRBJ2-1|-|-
CASSLGGSSYNEQFF
TGTGCCAGCAGCCTGGGGGGAAGCTCCTACAATGAGCAGTTCTTC
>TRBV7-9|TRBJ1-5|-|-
CASSYQNSNQPQHF
TGTGCCAGCAGCTATCAGAATAGCAATCAGCCCCAGCATTTT
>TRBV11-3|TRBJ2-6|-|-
CASSAQGKRSGANVLTF
TGTGCCAGCAGCGCACAGGGTAAGAGGTCTGGGGCCAACGTCCTGACTTTC
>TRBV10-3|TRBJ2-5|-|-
CAIGGGGQETQYF
TGTGCCATCGGGGGCGGGGGCCAAGAGACCCAGTACTTC
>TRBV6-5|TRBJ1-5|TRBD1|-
CASSYSGGAQPQHF
TGTGCCAGCAGTTATTCAGGGGGCGCTCAGCCCCAGCATTTT
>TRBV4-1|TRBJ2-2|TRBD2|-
CASSQARLAVTTGELFF
TGCGCCAGCAGCCAAGCCCGACTAGCGGTCACGACCGGGGAGCTGTTTTTT
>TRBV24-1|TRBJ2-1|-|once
CATSDSSGSRYNEQFF
TGTGCCACCAGTGACTCAAGCGGGTCGCGCTACAATGAGCAGTTCTTC
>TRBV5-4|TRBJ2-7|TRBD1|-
CASSPAGTGGNEQYF
TGTGCCAGCAGCCCGGCGGGGACAGGGGGCAACGAGCAGTACTTC
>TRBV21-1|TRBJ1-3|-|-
CASKAEGAPSGNTIYF
TGTGCCAGCAAGGCCGAAGGTGCCCCCTCTGGAAACACCATATATTTT
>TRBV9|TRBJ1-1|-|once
CASSSSLGTEAFF
TGTGCCAGCAGCTCGTCATTGGGAACTGAAGCTTTCTTT
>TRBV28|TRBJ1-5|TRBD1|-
CASSGAGGRQPQHF
TGTGCCAGCAGTGGGGCAGGGGGCCGTCAGCCCCAGCATTTT
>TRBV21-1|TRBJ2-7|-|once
CASARAGIRTDAYEQYF
TGTGCCAGCGCCCGGGCTGGGATAAGGACCGATGCCTACGAGCAGTACTTC
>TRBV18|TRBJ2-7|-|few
CASSPGTAAYEQYF
TGTGCCAGCTCACCCGGGACCGCTGCCTACGAGCAGTACTTC
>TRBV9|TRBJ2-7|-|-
CASSPSTDVYEQYF
TGTGCCAGCAGCCCATCGACAGATGTCTACGAGCAGTACTTC
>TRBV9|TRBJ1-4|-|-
CASSVEPGANEKLFF
TGTGCCAGCAGCGTAGAGCCTGGGGCTAATGAAAAACTGTTTTTT
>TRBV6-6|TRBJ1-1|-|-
CASSLGRWAEAFF
TGTGCCAGCAGTCTCGGGCGGTGGGCTGAAGCTTTCTTT
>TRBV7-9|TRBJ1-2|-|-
CASSLERRGHGYTF
TGTGCCAGCAGCTTAGAGCGCAGGGGCCATGGCTACACCTTC
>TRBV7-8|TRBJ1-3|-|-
CASRLTSPGGTIYF
TGTGCCAGCAGACTCACAAGTCCCGGTGGGACCATATATTTT